This T cell receptor (beta chain) originates from a study of T cell responses to AZD1222 COVID-19 vaccine. For this clone: The antigen is undetermined.

The repertoire was sequenced with immunoSEQ multiplex PCR; TCRdb's copy has only in-frame clones and lacks some. The sample comprises around 90,000 clones, around nine tenths of which are singletons, and roughly 14% rests with the top ten. Study-level points and caveats: Spike-specific TCR breadth and depth rose after two AZD1222 doses.

The clonotype originates from an adult in good health. The input for sequencing was peripheral blood, taken on day 0 of AZD1222 vaccination.

The DNA of the CDR3 is TGTGCCAGCAGCTCCTCAGGGGGCAGCGACACTGAAGCTTTCTTT. It yields the protein CASSSSGGSDTEAFF. The rearrangement links TRBV9 to TRBJ1-1, with TRBD1 identical over 8 bases. Trimming cost V 4 bases and J 3 bases; bases outside gene matches: 8. Germline V gene lookup returns CDR1 SGDLS and CDR2 YYNGEE. The length of the CDR3 is 15 residues.